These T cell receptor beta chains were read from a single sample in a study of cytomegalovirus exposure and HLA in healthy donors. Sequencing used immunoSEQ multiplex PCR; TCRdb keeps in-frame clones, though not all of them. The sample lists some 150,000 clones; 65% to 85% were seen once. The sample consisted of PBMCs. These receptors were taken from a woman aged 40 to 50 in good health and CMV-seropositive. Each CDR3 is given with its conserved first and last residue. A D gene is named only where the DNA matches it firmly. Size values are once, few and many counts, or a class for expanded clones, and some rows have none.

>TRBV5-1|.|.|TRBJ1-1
TGCGCCAGCAGCCCAACAACAACGAACACTGAAGCTTTCTTT
CASSPTTTNTEAFF
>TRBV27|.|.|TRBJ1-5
TGTGCCAGCAGCCTAAATTCGGGTCAACCCCAGCATTTT
CASSLNSGQPQHF
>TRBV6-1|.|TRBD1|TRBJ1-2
TGTGCCAGCAGTCCCGGACAGGGTTCGGGTGGCTACACCTTC
CASSPGQGSGGYTF
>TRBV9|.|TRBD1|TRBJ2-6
TGTGCCAGCAGCTCGGGACAGAGTCGCTCTGGGGCCAACGTCCTGACTTTC
CASSSGQSRSGANVLTF
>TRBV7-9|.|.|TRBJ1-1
TGTGCCAGCAGCCAGGGAATGAACACTGAAGCTTTCTTT
CASSQGMNTEAFF
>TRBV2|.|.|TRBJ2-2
TGTGCCAGCGATCAGACGAACACCGGGGAGCTGTTTTTT
CASDQTNTGELFF
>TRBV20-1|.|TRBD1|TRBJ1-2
TGCAGTGCGTGGACAGGATATGGCTACACCTTC
CSAWTGYGYTF
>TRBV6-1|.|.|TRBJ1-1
TGTGCCAGCAGTGTACAGGGCAAGGTCGACACTGAAGCTTTCTTT
CASSVQGKVDTEAFF
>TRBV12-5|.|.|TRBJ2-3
TGTGCTAGTGGTTTGGTACAAAACACAGATACGCAGTATTTT
CASGLVQNTDTQYF
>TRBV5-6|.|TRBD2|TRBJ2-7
TGTGCCAGCAGCTTACTAGCGGGGGGCAAGTACGAGCAGTACTTC
CASSLLAGGKYEQYF
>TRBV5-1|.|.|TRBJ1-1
TGCGCCAGCAGCAAACAGGGTGGAAACACTGAAGCTTTCTTT
CASSKQGGNTEAFF
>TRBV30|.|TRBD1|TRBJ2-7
TGTGCCTGGAGTGTGGCCCGGGACAGGGGCTACGAGCAGTACTTC
CAWSVARDRGYEQYF
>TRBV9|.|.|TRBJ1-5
TGTGCCAGCAGCCGGGGAGGCCCGCAGCCCCAGCATTTT
CASSRGGPQPQHF
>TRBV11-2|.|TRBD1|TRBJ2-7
TGTGCCAGCAGCACGGGACAGACCTACGAGCAGTACTTC
CASSTGQTYEQYF
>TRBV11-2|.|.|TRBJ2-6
TGTGCCAGCGGAAGGGTGGGGCCCGGGGCCAACGTCCTGACTTTC
CASGRVGPGANVLTF
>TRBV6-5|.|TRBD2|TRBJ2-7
TGTGCCAGCAGGAGCCTAGCGGGGCCCTACGAGCAGTACTTC
CASRSLAGPYEQYF
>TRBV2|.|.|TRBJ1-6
TGTGCCAGCCGGGTAGGGGATATCAATTCACCCCTCCACTTC
CASRVGDINSPLHF
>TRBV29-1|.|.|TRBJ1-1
TGCAGCGTAACACAGGGAGGGGGCACTGAAGCTTTCTTT
CSVTQGGGTEAFF
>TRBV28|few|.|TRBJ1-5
TGTGCCACCCAGGGATATAGCAATCAGCCCCAGCATTTT
CATQGYSNQPQHF
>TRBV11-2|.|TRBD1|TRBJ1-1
TGTGCCAGCAGCTTTATGGGGACAGGGATGAACACTGAAGCTTTCTTT
CASSFMGTGMNTEAFF
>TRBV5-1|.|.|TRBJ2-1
TGCGCCAGCAGCTCCCGACTTAGCTCCTACAATGAGCAGTTCTTC
CASSSRLSSYNEQFF
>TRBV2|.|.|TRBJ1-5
TGTGCCAGCCGGGGGGAGGTTCAGCCCCAGCATTTT
CASRGEVQPQHF
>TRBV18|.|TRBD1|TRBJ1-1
TGTGCCAGCTCACAACCGGGACAGGGTTCAGGAGAAGCTTTCTTT
CASSQPGQGSGEAFF
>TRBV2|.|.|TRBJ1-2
TGTGCCAGCAGAGCTAGGGGCGGGGATAGGGGCTACACCTTC
CASRARGGDRGYTF
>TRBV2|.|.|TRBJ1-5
TGTGCCAGCAGTCGGGGGATTGGTCAGCCCCAGCATTTT
CASSRGIGQPQHF
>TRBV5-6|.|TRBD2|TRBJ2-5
TGTGCCAGCAGCTCCCCTGGACTAGCGGGGGGACAAGAGACCCAGTACTTC
CASSSPGLAGGQETQYF
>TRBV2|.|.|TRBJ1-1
TGTGCCAGCAGTGAACGGGGGGGGGCGAACACTGAAGCTTTCTTT
CASSERGGANTEAFF
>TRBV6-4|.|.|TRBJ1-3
TGTGCCAGCAGTTCAAGCGGCTTCTTTGGAAACACCATATATTTT
CASSSSGFFGNTIYF
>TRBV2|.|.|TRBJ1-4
TGTGCCAGCAACCAAGGGGGGGCGGCTAATGAAAAACTGTTTTTT
CASNQGGAANEKLFF
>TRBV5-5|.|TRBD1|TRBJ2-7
TGTGCCAGCAGCTTGGCAGGACAGGCCTACGAGCAGTACTTC
CASSLAGQAYEQYF
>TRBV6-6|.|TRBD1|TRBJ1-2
TGTGCCAGCAGCACCGGGACAGCGCGCTATGGCTACACCTTC
CASSTGTARYGYTF